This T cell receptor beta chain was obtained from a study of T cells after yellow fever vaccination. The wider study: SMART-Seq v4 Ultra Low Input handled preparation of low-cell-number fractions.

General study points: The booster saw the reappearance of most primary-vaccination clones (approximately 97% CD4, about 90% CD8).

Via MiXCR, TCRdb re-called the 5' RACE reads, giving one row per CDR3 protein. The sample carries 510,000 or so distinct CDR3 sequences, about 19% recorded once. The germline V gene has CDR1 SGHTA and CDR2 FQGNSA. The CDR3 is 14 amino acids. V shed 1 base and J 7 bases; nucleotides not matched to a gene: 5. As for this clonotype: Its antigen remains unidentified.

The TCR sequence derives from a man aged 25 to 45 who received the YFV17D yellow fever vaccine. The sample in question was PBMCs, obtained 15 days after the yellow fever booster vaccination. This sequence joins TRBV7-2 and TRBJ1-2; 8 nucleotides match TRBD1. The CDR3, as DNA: TGTGCCAGCAGCTTAGATTCAGGGGGCGGTGGCTACACCTTC. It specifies CASSLDSGGGGYTF.